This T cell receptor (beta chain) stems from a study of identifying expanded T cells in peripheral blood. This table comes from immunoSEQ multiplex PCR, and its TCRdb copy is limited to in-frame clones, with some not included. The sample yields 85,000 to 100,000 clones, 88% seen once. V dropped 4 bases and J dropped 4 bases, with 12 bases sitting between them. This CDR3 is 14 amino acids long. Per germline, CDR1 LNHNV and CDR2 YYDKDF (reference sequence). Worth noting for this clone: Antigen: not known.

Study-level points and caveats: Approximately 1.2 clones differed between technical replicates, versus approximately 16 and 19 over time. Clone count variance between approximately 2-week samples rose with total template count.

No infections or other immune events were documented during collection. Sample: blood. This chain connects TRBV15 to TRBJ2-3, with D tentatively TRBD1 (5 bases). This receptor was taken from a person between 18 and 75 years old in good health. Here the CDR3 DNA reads TGTGCCACCAGCATCAGGGTGTCCTCAGATACGCAGTATTTT. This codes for CATSIRVSSDTQYF.